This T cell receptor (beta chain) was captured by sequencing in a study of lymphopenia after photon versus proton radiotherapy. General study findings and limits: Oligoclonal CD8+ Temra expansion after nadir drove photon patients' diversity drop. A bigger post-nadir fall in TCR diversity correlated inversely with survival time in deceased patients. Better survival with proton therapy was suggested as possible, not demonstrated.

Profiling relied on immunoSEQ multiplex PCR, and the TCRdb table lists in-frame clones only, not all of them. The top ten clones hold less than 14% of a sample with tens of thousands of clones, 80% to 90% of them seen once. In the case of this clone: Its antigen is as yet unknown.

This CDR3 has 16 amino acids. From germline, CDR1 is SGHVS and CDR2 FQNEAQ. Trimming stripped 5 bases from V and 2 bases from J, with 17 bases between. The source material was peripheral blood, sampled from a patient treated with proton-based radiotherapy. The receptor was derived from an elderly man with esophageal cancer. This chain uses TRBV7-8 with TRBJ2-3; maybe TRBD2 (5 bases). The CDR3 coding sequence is TGTGCCAGCAGCCCCCGACCCGGAGGCAACACAGATACGCAGTATTTT. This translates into CASSPRPGGNTDTQYF.